This TCR beta chain was sequenced in a study of blood T cell repertoires in COVID-19 (dated by TCRdb to 2020 to 2022). About the investigation overall: Samples from collaborators originated in the United States, Italy and Spain and spanned both the acute and convalescent phases of COVID-19. The material from the prospective study consisted of cDNA or gDNA derived from T cells, B-cell-depleted T cells, or PBMCs. The dataset comprised deeply sampled blood TCRbeta repertoires from subjects exposed to, actively infected with, or recovered from COVID-19. The repertoires were released in a freely available public database intended as a resource for research on the immune response to SARS-CoV-2. The samples were drawn from two sources: the first 160 participants of the ongoing ImmuneRACE study, and 1,000 to 1,500 subjects contributed by 6 global collaborators. The sample metadata nearly always contained a de-identified subject ID, COVID-19 status, age in years and sex. Where available, HLA class I and class II types were obtained from metadata supplied by the sample provider rather than from assay-based typing. Study-level results and caveats: The quantity of clinical and demographic metadata differed by source and by participant and was supplied without curation.

The CDR3 goes from the cysteine to the phenylalanine over 13 residues. Just the 39-base CDR3 DNA is kept, in frame starting at base 1. CDR1 and CDR2 are read off the germline V gene as MDHEN and SYDVKM. A distance of 6 bases separates the germline ends of V and J, which lose 5 bases and 0 bases respectively. In the prospective study, participants were about 18 to 95 years old, resided in 25 or so geographic areas of the United States, and were enrolled through a virtual design. In the prospective study, cohorts were assigned on the basis of participant-reported clinical history obtained from a screening survey and a study questionnaire. In the prospective study, whole blood, serum and a nasopharyngeal or oropharyngeal swab were collected from each participant by mobile phlebotomists. Over an approximately 2-month period, participants in the prospective study had the option of providing additional blood draws and questionnaires. Before DNA extraction, prospective study blood samples were shipped either frozen or at room temperature.

TCRbeta CDR3 regions were amplified from genomic DNA using the immunoSEQ Assay, a bias-controlled multiplex PCR. Per the source publication's procedure: Within the assay, amplification of reference gene primers was used to estimate how many nucleated cells each sample contained. To quantify the absolute abundance of each unique TCRbeta CDR3 rearrangement, sequence reads were collapsed and filtered. Productive Simpson clonality was computed per sample as the square root of Simpson's diversity index over productive rearrangements. What TCRdb holds here is the immuneACCESS table cut down to in-frame rearrangements. Part of the clones is not present; checked against another copy, under half of the missing clones reflect an unresolved V gene, and the others are unexplained. V and J calls plus clone size are reproduced from that table; the DNA served to infer D and trimming. The sample table lists 150,000 to 200,000 clones, more than 75% of them with a count of one. Jointly, the top ten make up around 17% of the sample.

There are a few counts of this clone. What this receptor recognizes is not known. Base qualities are missing; no much larger clone stands one base away. The sample consisted of PBMCs or T cells enriched from blood (not recorded which). The receptor comes from a woman between 45 and 65 years old with acute COVID-19. The V and J segments used are TRBV28 and TRBJ2-3, with the identity of the D gene unclear. The CDR3 region reads CASSLPSTDTQYF. Here is the DNA: TGTGCCAGCAGTCTACCCAGCACAGATACGCAGTATTTT.